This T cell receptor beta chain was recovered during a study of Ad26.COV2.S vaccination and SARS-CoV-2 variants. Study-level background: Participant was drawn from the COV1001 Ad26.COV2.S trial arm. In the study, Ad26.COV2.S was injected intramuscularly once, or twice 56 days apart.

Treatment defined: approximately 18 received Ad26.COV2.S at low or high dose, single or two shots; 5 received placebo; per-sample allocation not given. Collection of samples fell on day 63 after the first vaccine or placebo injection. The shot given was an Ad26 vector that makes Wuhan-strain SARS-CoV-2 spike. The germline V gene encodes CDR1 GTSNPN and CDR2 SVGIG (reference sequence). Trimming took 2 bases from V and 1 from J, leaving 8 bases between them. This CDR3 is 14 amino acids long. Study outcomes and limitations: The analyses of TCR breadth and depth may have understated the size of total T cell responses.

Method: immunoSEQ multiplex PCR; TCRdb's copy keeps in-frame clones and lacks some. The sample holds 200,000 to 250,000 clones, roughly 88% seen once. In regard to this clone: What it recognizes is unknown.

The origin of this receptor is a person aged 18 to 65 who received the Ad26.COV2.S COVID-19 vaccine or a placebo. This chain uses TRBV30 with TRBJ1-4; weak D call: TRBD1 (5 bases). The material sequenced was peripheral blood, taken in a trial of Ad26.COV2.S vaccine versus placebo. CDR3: CAWSYRRTNEKLFF. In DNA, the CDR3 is TGTGCCTGGAGTTACAGGCGAACTAATGAAAAACTGTTTTTT.